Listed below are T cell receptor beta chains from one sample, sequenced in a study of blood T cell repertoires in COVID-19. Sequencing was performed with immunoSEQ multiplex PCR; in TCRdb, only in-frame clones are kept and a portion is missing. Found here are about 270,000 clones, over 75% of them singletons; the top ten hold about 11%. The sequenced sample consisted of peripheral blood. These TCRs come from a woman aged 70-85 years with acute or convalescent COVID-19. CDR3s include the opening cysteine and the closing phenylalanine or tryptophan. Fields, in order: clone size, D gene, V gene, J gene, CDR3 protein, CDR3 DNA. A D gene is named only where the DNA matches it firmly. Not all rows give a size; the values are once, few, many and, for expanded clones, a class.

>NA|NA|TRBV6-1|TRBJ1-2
CASSERGLSPRGYTF
TGTGCCAGCAGTGAAAGGGGGTTAAGTCCGCGGGGCTACACCTTC
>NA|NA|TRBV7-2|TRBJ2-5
CASSLEGGGGHQETQYF
TGTGCCAGCAGCTTAGAGGGTGGAGGGGGCCACCAAGAGACCCAGTACTTC
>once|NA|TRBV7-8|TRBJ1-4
CASSLEDSSTNEKLFF
TGTGCCAGCAGCTTAGAAGACAGCTCAACTAATGAAAAACTGTTTTTT
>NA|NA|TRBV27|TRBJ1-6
CASSSPTDKSPLHF
TGTGCCAGCAGTTCCCCGACAGACAAATCACCCCTCCACTTT
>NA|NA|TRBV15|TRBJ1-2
CATSRDLLAGNYGYTF
TGTGCCACCAGCAGAGATCTGTTAGCGGGAAACTATGGCTACACCTTC
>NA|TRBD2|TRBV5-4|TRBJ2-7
CASSSPGLARYEQYF
TGTGCCAGCAGCTCACCGGGACTAGCTCGTTACGAGCAGTACTTC
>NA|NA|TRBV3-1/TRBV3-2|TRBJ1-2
CASSHRGGRSNYGYTF
TGTGCCAGCAGCCACCGGGGGGGGAGATCTAACTATGGCTACACCTTC
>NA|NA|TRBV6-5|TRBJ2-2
CASSIPTGTGELFF
TGTGCCAGCAGTATCCCGACTGGTACCGGGGAGCTGTTTTTT
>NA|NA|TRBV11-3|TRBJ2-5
CASSLGGGTETQYF
TGTGCCAGCAGCTTAGGGGGGGGCACAGAGACCCAGTACTTC
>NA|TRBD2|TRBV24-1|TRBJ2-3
CATSDFPSGGTDTQYF
TGTGCCACCAGTGATTTCCCTAGCGGGGGGACAGATACGCAGTATTTT
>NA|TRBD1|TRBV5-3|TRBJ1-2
CATEGPTGTGHGYTF
TGTGCCACAGAAGGCCCTACTGGGACAGGCCATGGCTACACCTTC
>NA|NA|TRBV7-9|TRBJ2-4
CASSSLQLAKNIQYF
TGTGCCAGCAGCTCATTACAGTTAGCCAAAAACATTCAGTACTTC
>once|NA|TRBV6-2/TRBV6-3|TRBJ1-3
CASSYRVRAKLNTIYF
TGTGCCAGCAGTTATCGCGTGCGCGCCAAGCTAAACACCATATATTTT
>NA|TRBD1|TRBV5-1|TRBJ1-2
CASSLGQGHSVGGYTF
TGCGCCAGCAGCCTCGGACAGGGACACTCCGTCGGTGGCTACACCTTC
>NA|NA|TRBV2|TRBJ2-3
CASSGRGLRTDTQYF
TGTGCCAGCAGTGGGAGGGGGCTGCGCACAGATACGCAGTATTTT
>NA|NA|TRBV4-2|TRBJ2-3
CASSQEGRRADTQYF
TGTGCCAGCAGCCAAGAAGGGAGGAGGGCAGATACGCAGTATTTT
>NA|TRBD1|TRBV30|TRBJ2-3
CAWSGGTGDTQYF
TGTGCCTGGAGTGGAGGGACAGGAGATACGCAGTATTTT
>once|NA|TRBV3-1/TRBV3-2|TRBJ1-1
CASSQAPDKAEAFF
TGTGCCAGCAGCCAAGCCCCCGACAAGGCTGAAGCTTTCTTT
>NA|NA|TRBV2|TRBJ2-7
CASSDLTAAGVEQYF
TGTGCCAGCAGTGATCTGACAGCTGCTGGCGTCGAGCAGTACTTC
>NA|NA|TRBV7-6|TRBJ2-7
CASSTGGRRPYEQYF
TGTGCCAGCAGCACCGGAGGCAGAAGACCCTACGAGCAGTACTTC